This T cell receptor (beta chain) was identified during a study of blood T cell repertoires in COVID-19. The wider study: Samples came from the United States, Italy and Spain, spanning acute and convalescent COVID-19.

The junction had 7 bases not matched to a gene; V was cut back by 2 bases and J by 7 bases. Germline-derived CDR1 and CDR2 are MDHEN and SYDVKM. The CDR3 sequence is 15 residues long. Here immunoSEQ multiplex PCR was the method, and the copy in TCRdb shows in-frame clones only, minus some. Altogether roughly 430,000 clones are present, 88% being singletons, with the ten largest covering roughly 1.9%. The specimen was PBMCs or T cells enriched from blood (not recorded which). V usage is TRBV28 and J usage is TRBJ1-5; 8 bases line up with TRBD1. The source of this sequence is a woman in her thirties or forties with acute COVID-19. CDR3 sequence: CASSLVQGARQPQHF. CDR3 sequence (DNA): TGTGCCAGCAGTTTAGTTCAGGGGGCAAGGCAGCCCCAGCATTTT.